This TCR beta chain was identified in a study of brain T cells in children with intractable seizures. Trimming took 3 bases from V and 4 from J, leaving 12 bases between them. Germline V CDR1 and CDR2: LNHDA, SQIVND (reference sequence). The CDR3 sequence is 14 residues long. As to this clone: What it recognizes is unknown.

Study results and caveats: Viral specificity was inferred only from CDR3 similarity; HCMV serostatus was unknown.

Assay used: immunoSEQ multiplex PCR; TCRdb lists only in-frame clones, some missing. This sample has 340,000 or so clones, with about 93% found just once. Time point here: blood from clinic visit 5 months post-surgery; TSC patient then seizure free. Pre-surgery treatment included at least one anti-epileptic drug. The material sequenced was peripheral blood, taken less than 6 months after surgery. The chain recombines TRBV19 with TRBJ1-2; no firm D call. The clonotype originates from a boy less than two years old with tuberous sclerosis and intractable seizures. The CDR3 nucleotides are TGTGCCAGTAGTATTAAGGTCCCGATCTATGGCTACACCTTC. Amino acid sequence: CASSIKVPIYGYTF. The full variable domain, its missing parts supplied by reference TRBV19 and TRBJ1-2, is DGGITQSPKYLFRKEGQNVTLSCEQNLNHDAMYWYRQDPGQGLRLIYYSQIVNDFQKGDIAEGYSVSREKKESFPLTVTSAQKNPTAFYLCASSIKVPIYGYTFGSGTRLTVV.